These 28 T cell receptor beta chains share one sample of origin, sequenced in a study of blood T cells in healthy people across ages. Primers used in a second PCR of roughly 6 to 11 cycles were a sample-barcoded 5' primer and a J-beta primer mix. MiXCR, applied by TCRdb to the 5' RACE reads, yields one record per CDR3 protein. The sample carries about 900,000 distinct CDR3 sequences, approximately 49% recorded once. Input material: blood. The receptor source for this set is a man younger than 40 in good health.

The CDR3 protein is CASSLLRGTSGGSWDTDTQYF. The CDR3 DNA follows: TGTGCCAGCAGTTTACTCCGCGGGACTAGCGGGGGCAGCTGGGACACAGATACGCAGTATTTT. The genes are TRBV12-3 or TRBV12-4 and TRBJ2-3; 14 bases match TRBD2. The V gene end was trimmed by 2 bases and the J gene end by 2 bases; junction bases not matched to a gene: 15. The CDR3 contains 21 residues.

The chain couples TRBV2 to TRBJ2-7; 15 bases line up with TRBD2. Trimming at V came to 7 bases and at J to 10 bases, leaving 14 bases not matched to a gene. The CDR3 has 16 residues. CDR1 is SNHLY and CDR2 is FYNNEI in the germline V gene. The CDR3 sequence is CASKGGRTSGGEIQYF. CDR3 coding DNA: TGTGCCAGCAAAGGAGGCCGGACTAGCGGGGGGGAGATCCAGTACTTC.

V gene TRBV3-1 combines with J gene TRBJ2-5, with 12 bases that match TRBD2. There are 16 residues in the CDR3. V dropped 1 base and J dropped 11; count of bases not matched to a gene: 11. Germline lookup yields CDR1 LGHDT and CDR2 YNNKEL (reference sequence). CDR3: CASSQGLAGVSGEQYF. The CDR3 bases are TGTGCCAGCAGCCAAGGACTAGCGGGAGTGTCTGGTGAGCAGTACTTC.

V gene TRBV27 combines with J gene TRBJ2-7; 7 nucleotides agree with TRBD1. Germline CDR1 and CDR2: MNHEY and SMNVEV (reference sequence). CDR3 length equals 14 residues. Trimming removed 6 bases from V and 6 bases from J; junction bases left unmatched: 11. The DNA for the CDR3 is TGTGCCAGCAGACCAACAGGGGAGTCCCGCGAGCAGTACTTC. As protein: CASRPTGESREQYF.

This clonotype was recorded a few times. The chain combines TRBV6-1 with TRBJ1-2, with TRBD1 as a possible D gene (6 bases). The germline V and J ends were trimmed by 5 bases and 4 bases, with 8 bases remaining between them. There are 12 residues in the CDR3. Germline CDR1 reads MNHNS; CDR2 reads SASEGT. The CDR3 protein is CASSWDTYGYTF. CDR3 coding DNA: TGTGCCAGCAGTTGGGACACCTATGGCTACACCTTC.

The V call is TRBV4-2, the J call TRBJ2-1; 11 bases are shared with TRBD2. Gene TRBJ2-7 matches the end of the DNA better, so the J call may be wrong. There are 16 residues in the CDR3. Germline V CDR1 and CDR2: LGHNA, YNFKEQ. The CDR3 DNA reads TGTGCCAGCAGCCAGCAGACTAGCGGGGCCTACAATGAGCAGTACTTC. The encoded protein is CASSQQTSGAYNEQYF.

The chain couples TRBV7-2 to TRBJ2-7; TRBD1 matches at 10 bases. Germline V lookup: CDR1 SGHTA, CDR2 FQGNSA. V shed 5 bases, J shed 3 bases, and the junction held 7 bases outside the gene matches. This CDR3 is built from 15 residues. CDR3 DNA: TGTGCCAGCAGCGTCGGCCGGGACAGGGGCTACGAGCAGTACTTC. It translates to CASSVGRDRGYEQYF.

The chain has TRBV10-3 and TRBJ2-7, with TRBD2 matching 9 bases. Germline values: CDR1 ENHRY, CDR2 SYGVKD. V lost 2 bases and J lost 0; bases outside the gene matches: 8. CDR3 length: 17 residues. The DNA for the CDR3 is TGTGCCATCAGTGAGCCCAGATATAGCGGGAGCTCCTACGAGCAGTACTTC. This encodes CAISEPRYSGSSYEQYF.

Of note for this clonotype: A read error may explain this, as a much larger clone is one base away. The CDR3: CAISGDTDTQNF. DNA of the CDR3: TGTGCCATCAGTGGGGACACAGATACGCAGAATTTT. The rearrangement links TRBV10-3 to TRBJ2-3; D perhaps matches TRBD1 (6 bases). Germline V gene data show CDR1 as ENHRY and CDR2 as SYGVKD. CDR3 length equals 12 residues.

V is TRBV6-5 and J is TRBJ1-2; possible D gene TRBD1, 5 bases. CDR3 length equals 15 residues. Trimming took off 5 bases at V and 7 bases at J, with 20 bases between the two ends. Germline assignment: CDR1 MNHEY and CDR2 SVGAGI. CDR3 DNA sequence: TGTGCCAGCAGTCGGGACTTTTGGGAGGATGGTGGCTACACCTTC. Protein sequence: CASSRDFWEDGGYTF.

This clonotype was seen only a few times. The chain carries TRBV4-2 and TRBJ1-2, with D maybe TRBD1 (6 bases). The CDR3 extends over 15 amino acids. V lost 0 bases and J 6 bases, leaving 14 bases between the germline ends. From germline, CDR1 is LGHNA and CDR2 YNFKEQ. The chain's CDR3 is CASSQDRGSGHGYTF. In DNA, the CDR3 is TGTGCCAGCAGCCAAGATAGGGGGTCAGGACATGGCTACACCTTC.

The sample holds many counts of this clonotype. This chain links TRBV4-2 with TRBJ2-3, with D unresolved. The CDR3 has 17 residues. Germline V gene data show CDR1 as LGHNA and CDR2 as YNFKEQ. V was pared by 0 bases and J by 3 bases, with 16 bases between. The CDR3 DNA is TGTGCCAGCAGCCAAGATTCTTGGGGTAGTAAGACAGATACGCAGTATTTT. It yields the protein CASSQDSWGSKTDTQYF.

This clonotype was seen many times. The chain uses TRBV20-1 and TRBJ2-3, with 14 bases lining up with TRBD2. The CDR3 is 18 residues long. J was trimmed by 4 bases and V by 1 base; bases with no gene match: 10. CDR1 and CDR2 (germline): DFQATT, SNEGSKA (reference sequence). The CDR3 here is CSARGLAGGPDNPDTQYF. The CDR3 DNA reads as TGCAGTGCTAGAGGACTAGCGGGGGGGCCCGATAACCCAGATACGCAGTATTTT.

This clonotype was seen more than once but under ten times. The V call is TRBV6-1, the J call TRBJ2-3, with 9 bases matching TRBD2. Germline assignment: CDR1 MNHNS and CDR2 SASEGT. The CDR3 totals 17 residues. The J segment lost 4 bases and the V segment lost 1 base, leaving 9 bases of the junction unmatched. The CDR3: CASSEDSGGAGADTQYF. Written as DNA, the CDR3 is TGTGCCAGCAGTGAAGATAGCGGGGGCGCCGGCGCAGATACGCAGTATTTT.

Regarding this clonotype: A much larger clone differs from this one at a single base, so this may be a read error. The chain joins TRBV12-3 or TRBV12-4 to TRBJ2-7, with 7 bases matching TRBD1. CDR3 length: 13 residues. The CDR3 loop is CASSIQQGYEHYF. DNA of the CDR3: TGTGCCAGCAGCATCCAACAGGGGTACGAGCACTACTTC.

This clonotype was observed once. The chain links TRBV3-1 to TRBJ2-1; 11 bases are a match to TRBD2. Germline assignment: CDR1 LGHDT and CDR2 YNNKEL (reference sequence). Trimming at V came to 4 bases and at J to 5 bases, leaving 13 bases not matched to a gene. The CDR3 is 18 amino acids. The CDR3 DNA sequence: TGTGCCAGCAGCCCAAACCGACTAGCGGGGTTCGGGCACAATGAGCAGTTCTTC. Translation gives CASSPNRLAGFGHNEQFF.

The V and J genes are TRBV20-1 and TRBJ2-5, with D possibly being TRBD1 or TRBD2 (7 bases each). Germline CDR1 is DFQATT and CDR2 is SNEGSKA (reference sequence). Trimming shortened V by 6 bases and J by 4 bases, and 30 bases separated the two germline ends. This CDR3 is 18 amino acids long. CDR3 in amino acids: CSAEPIQKFDREGETQYF. CDR3 DNA: TGCAGTGCCGAACCCATACAGAAGTTCGACAGGGAGGGAGAGACCCAGTACTTC.

The chain uses TRBV6-5 and TRBJ1-1, with 7 bases fitting TRBD1. Germline CDR1 reads MNHEY; CDR2 reads SVGAGI. The CDR3 is 14 residues long. With 7 bases clipped from V and 1 base from J, the junction kept 6 bases outside the gene matches. The CDR3 loop is CASIQHRGNTEAFF. The CDR3 DNA reads as TGTGCCAGCATCCAGCACAGGGGGAACACTGAAGCTTTCTTT.

This clonotype was recorded many times. V and J are TRBV11-1 and TRBJ2-1, with unresolved D. CDR1 and CDR2 (germline): SGHAT, FQDESV (reference sequence). V was shortened by 4 bases and J by 9 bases, with 16 bases between the two germline ends. The CDR3 loop spans 14 amino acids. The CDR3 loop is CASSSLPAVIEQFF. As DNA, the CDR3 is TGTGCCAGCAGCTCTCTTCCGGCGGTTATTGAGCAGTTCTTC.

This clonotype was observed a handful of times. V usage is TRBV13 and J usage is TRBJ1-1; 7 bases are a match to TRBD1. This CDR3 spans 12 amino acids. V lost 6 bases, J lost 4 bases, and 2 bases stayed unmatched. Germline V gene sequence: CDR1 PRHDT, CDR2 FYEKMQ (reference sequence). The CDR3 reads CASRTGSTEAFF. For the CDR3, the DNA is TGTGCCAGCAGGACAGGGAGCACTGAAGCTTTCTTT.

The chain combines TRBV13 with TRBJ1-2; possible D gene TRBD1, 5 bases. The V gene's germline CDR1 is PRHDT and CDR2 FYEKMQ (reference sequence). The CDR3 is 13 amino acids. V was trimmed by 5 bases and J by 4 bases, leaving 11 bases between them. Here the CDR3 DNA reads TGTGCCAGCAGCATGGGACGGGCCTATGGCTACACCTTC. It specifies CASSMGRAYGYTF. The full variable domain, its missing parts supplied by reference TRBV13 and TRBJ1-2, is AAGVIQSPRHLIKEKRETATLKCYPIPRHDTVYWYQQGPGQDPQFLISFYEKMQSDKGSIPDRFSAQQFSDYHSELNMSSLELGDSALYFCASSMGRAYGYTFGSGTRLTVV.

The chain recombines TRBV7-2 with TRBJ2-6; D gene uncertain. From germline, CDR1 is SGHTA and CDR2 FQGNSA. The V gene lost 6 bases and the J gene lost 4 bases, with 7 bases spanning the gap. The CDR3 runs to 13 residues. CDR3 sequence reads: CASRFGGANVLTF. The CDR3 nucleotides read TGTGCCAGCAGGTTTGGGGGGGCCAACGTCCTGACTTTC.

The CDR3 region is CASSLSFRETQYF. DNA of the CDR3: TGTGCCAGCAGTTTATCCTTCAGGGAGACCCAGTACTTC. The chain combines TRBV27 with TRBJ2-5; no clear D. This CDR3 has 13 residues. Germline CDR1 reads MNHEY; CDR2 reads SMNVEV (reference sequence). The V end lost 0 bases, the J end lost 5 bases, and 7 bases lay between the germline ends.

The V call is TRBV4-1, the J call TRBJ2-1, with D perhaps matching TRBD2 (5 bases). V was clipped by 0 bases and J by 4 bases, with 13 bases between them. CDR1 and CDR2 from the germline V gene are MGHRA and YSYEKL. The CDR3 is 16 amino acids. CDR3 sequence (DNA): TGCGCCAGCAGCCAAGACGCCGGGGAAACTTACAATGAGCAGTTCTTC. Protein: CASSQDAGETYNEQFF.

This rearrangement joins TRBV20-1 to TRBJ1-1; D gene uncertain. CDR1 DFQATT and CDR2 SNEGSKA come from the germline V gene (reference sequence). V dropped 1 base and J dropped 1 base, with 13 bases sitting between them. The CDR3 is 15 residues long. CDR3 sequence: CSARAFHQENTEAFF. The CDR3 bases are TGCAGTGCTAGAGCCTTTCACCAGGAGAACACTGAAGCTTTCTTT.

As concerns this clonotype: A single base separates this from a much larger clone, so it may be a read error. This rearrangement joins TRBV30 to TRBJ2-1; D may match TRBD1 or TRBD2 (5 bases each). There are 12 residues in the CDR3. Looked up from germline, CDR1 is GTSNPN and CDR2 is SVGIG (reference sequence). V was clipped by 8 bases and J by 10 bases, with 18 bases between them. The CDR3 nucleotides read TGTGCCCAGAGACGGGGTACAGGCGAGCAGTTCTTC. Protein product: CAQRRGTGEQFF. Drawing the rest from reference TRBV30 and TRBJ2-1, the complete variable domain is SQTIHQWPATLVQPVGSPLSLECTVEGTSNPNLYWYRQAAGRGLQLLFYSVGIGQISSEVPQNLSASRPQDRQFILSSKKLLLSDSGFYLCAQRRGTGEQFFGPGTRLTVL.

This clonotype was counted many times. The rearrangement uses TRBV10-3 and TRBJ2-7, with TRBD2 matching 7 bases. V dropped 11 bases and J dropped 3; count of bases not matched to a gene: 7. The CDR3 covers 12 residues. CDR1 is ENHRY, CDR2 SYGVKD, per germline. In DNA, the CDR3 is TGTGCCGCTTGGGAGGGAGTCTACGAGCAGTACTTC. Protein sequence: CAAWEGVYEQYF.

CDR3 bases: TGTGCCTGGAGTGTCGGGGGCGACAATGAGCAGTTCTTC. Protein sequence: CAWSVGGDNEQFF. This chain uses TRBV30 with TRBJ2-1, with D perhaps given as TRBD1 or TRBD2 (6 bases each). The CDR3 has 13 amino acids. V gave up 0 bases and J gave up 5 bases, with 8 bases separating them. Per germline, CDR1 GTSNPN and CDR2 SVGIG (reference sequence).